This TCR beta chain was profiled in a study of T cell changes during pregnancy in multiple sclerosis. This CDR3 is 15 amino acids long. Trimming at V came to 4 bases and at J to 4 bases, leaving 7 bases not matched to a gene. CDR1 SGHTA and CDR2 FQGNSA come from the germline V gene. Profiled with immunoSEQ multiplex PCR; TCRdb holds only in-frame clones, not every one. Of about 40,000 clones listed, less than 95% are singletons. The rearrangement joins TRBV7-2 to TRBJ2-7; TRBD2 matches at 10 bases. The source was peripheral blood, collected in the third trimester of pregnancy. The source of this sequence is a female donor with multiple sclerosis, enrolled in a pregnancy study. The CDR3: CASSSIAGGSYEQYF. CDR3 in DNA: TGTGCCAGCAGCTCAATAGCGGGAGGTTCGTACGAGCAGTACTTC.